Listed below are T cell receptor beta chains from one sample, sequenced in a study of T cell responses to AZD1222 COVID-19 vaccine. The table came from immunoSEQ multiplex PCR; TCRdb's copy has only in-frame clones and leaves some out. The data show over 150,000 clones, with 90% seen just once and approximately 3% held by the top ten. This sample comprised peripheral blood, obtained on day 0 of AZD1222 vaccination. All receptors come from an adult in good health. Both conserved end residues are part of each CDR3. A D gene is named only where the DNA matches it firmly. Clone size is stated in some rows and not others, as once, few, many or a class when expanded.

J gene | V gene | D gene | clone size | CDR3 protein | CDR3 DNA
TRBJ2-7 | TRBV10-3 | - | - | CAIATASYEQYF | TGTGCCATCGCTACAGCTTCCTACGAGCAGTACTTC
TRBJ2-7 | TRBV29-1 | - | few | CSVPIGRYEQYF | TGCAGCGTTCCGATTGGGAGGTACGAGCAGTACTTC
TRBJ1-2 | TRBV11-2 | - | - | CASSLEGQVAGGYTF | TGTGCCAGCAGCTTAGAGGGGCAGGTGGCGGGTGGCTACACCTTC
TRBJ2-7 | TRBV6-2/TRBV6-3 | - | - | CASSYSITAPYEQYF | TGTGCCAGCAGTTACTCGATAACAGCGCCCTACGAGCAGTACTTC
TRBJ2-5 | TRBV12-5 | TRBD1 | once | CASALDRGLQETQYF | TGTGCTAGTGCCTTGGACAGGGGGCTACAGGAGACCCAGTACTTC
TRBJ1-2 | TRBV4-3 | TRBD1 | - | CASSPSGDREENYGYTF | TGCGCCAGCAGCCCCTCCGGGGACAGGGAGGAGAACTATGGCTACACCTTC
TRBJ1-5 | TRBV29-1 | - | - | CSVSRQDGPHQPQHF | TGCAGCGTGTCCAGACAGGACGGCCCCCATCAGCCCCAGCATTTT
TRBJ2-2 | TRBV30 | - | - | CALGATQITGELFF | TGTGCTCTCGGGGCGACTCAAATCACCGGGGAGCTGTTTTTT
TRBJ1-6 | TRBV5-4 | - | - | CASSLAQGDSPLHF | TGTGCCAGCAGCTTGGCTCAGGGAGATTCACCCCTCCACTTT
TRBJ2-1 | TRBV7-9 | - | - | CASSLLATGVNEQFF | TGTGCCAGCAGCTTATTGGCGACCGGTGTAAATGAGCAGTTCTTC
TRBJ2-2 | TRBV5-1 | - | - | CASSLETGYTGELFF | TGCGCCAGCAGCTTGGAAACAGGGTACACCGGGGAGCTGTTTTTT
TRBJ1-1 | TRBV10-3 | - | - | CAISGGQGGAFF | TGTGCCATCAGTGGGGGGCAGGGTGGCGCTTTCTTT
TRBJ1-6 | TRBV5-4 | - | - | CASSSRGSLYNSPLHF | TGTGCCAGCAGCTCGCGCGGGTCCCTCTATAATTCACCCCTCCACTTT
TRBJ1-6 | TRBV7-8 | - | - | CASSLTRTTNSPLHF | TGTGCCAGCAGCTTAACCAGGACCACTAATTCACCCCTCCACTTT
TRBJ1-6 | TRBV7-8 | - | - | CASSLAVSSYNSPLHF | TGTGCCAGCAGCTTAGCGGTTAGCTCCTATAATTCACCCCTCCACTTT
TRBJ1-1 | TRBV27 | - | - | CASSYGQPLNTEAFF | TGTGCCAGCAGTTACGGACAGCCACTGAACACTGAAGCTTTCTTT
TRBJ1-4 | TRBV10-3 | - | - | CAISGGINEKLFF | TGTGCCATCAGTGGGGGGATTAATGAAAAACTGTTTTTT
TRBJ2-7 | TRBV19 | - | - | CASSIDPFGEQYF | TGTGCCAGTAGTATAGATCCCTTCGGCGAGCAGTACTTC
TRBJ2-7 | TRBV3-1/TRBV3-2 | - | - | CASSLRGTVGYEQYF | TGTGCCAGCAGCTTACGAGGTACGGTTGGTTACGAGCAGTACTTC
TRBJ1-1 | TRBV18 | TRBD1 | - | CASSPSGQVEAFF | TGTGCCAGCTCACCATCGGGACAGGTTGAAGCTTTCTTT
TRBJ1-2 | TRBV29-1 | TRBD1 | - | CSGKTGEGSYGYTF | TGCAGCGGGAAGACAGGGGAGGGGAGCTATGGCTACACCTTC
TRBJ1-5 | TRBV6-6 | - | once | CASSYSSGALYQPQHF | TGTGCCAGCAGTTACTCGAGCGGGGCCTTATATCAGCCCCAGCATTTT
TRBJ2-1 | TRBV2 | - | - | CASIVQTLGNEQFF | TGTGCCAGCATCGTCCAGACTTTAGGCAATGAGCAGTTCTTC
TRBJ1-4 | TRBV14 | - | few | CASSQDHRASPIF | TGTGCCAGCAGCCAAGACCACAGGGCCTCTCCAATTTTT
TRBJ1-2 | TRBV6-5 | TRBD1 | - | CASSYSDRGYGYTF | TGTGCCAGCAGTTACTCAGACAGGGGCTATGGCTACACCTTC
TRBJ2-7 | TRBV14 | TRBD2 | - | CASSQGKLTSGGRGYEQYF | TGTGCCAGCAGCCAAGGAAAACTGACTAGCGGGGGGCGGGGCTACGAGCAGTACTTC
TRBJ2-2 | TRBV6-6 | - | once | CASSYSGGQNTGELFF | TGTGCCAGCAGTTACTCCGGGGGGCAGAACACCGGGGAGCTGTTTTTT
TRBJ1-2 | TRBV27 | - | - | CASSLGRDYGYTF | TGTGCCAGCAGTTTGGGCAGAGACTATGGCTACACCTTC
TRBJ2-3 | TRBV24-1 | - | - | CATSDSGRGGADTQYF | TGTGCCACCAGTGATTCCGGCAGGGGAGGGGCAGATACGCAGTATTTT
TRBJ1-1 | TRBV15 | - | - | CATLTDSMNTEAFF | TGTGCCACCCTAACGGACAGCATGAACACTGAAGCTTTCTTT
TRBJ2-1 | TRBV9 | TRBD2 | - | CASSALTSGGLNEQFF | TGTGCCAGCAGCGCCCTGACTAGCGGGGGGCTCAATGAGCAGTTCTTC
TRBJ1-2 | TRBV7-8 | - | - | CASSLGQHLYGYTF | TGTGCCAGCAGCTTAGGTCAACACCTGTATGGCTACACCTTC
TRBJ1-1 | TRBV11-2 | - | few | CASHQALGEGTEAFF | TGTGCCAGCCACCAGGCCCTTGGGGAGGGAACTGAAGCTTTCTTT
TRBJ1-5 | TRBV6-5 | TRBD1 | - | CASSQGVGQPQHF | TGTGCCAGCAGCCAGGGGGTGGGCCAGCCCCAGCATTTT
TRBJ2-7 | TRBV7-2 | - | - | CASSLAYNYEQYF | TGTGCCAGCAGCTTAGCATACAACTACGAGCAGTACTTC
TRBJ1-5 | TRBV18 | TRBD1 | - | CASSGQGIGNQPQHF | TGTGCCAGCTCGGGACAGGGAATTGGCAATCAGCCCCAGCATTTT
TRBJ2-3 | TRBV15 | TRBD2 | - | CATSRDLTSGGRAQYF | TGTGCCACCAGCAGAGATTTAACTAGCGGGGGCCGGGCGCAGTATTTT
TRBJ1-4 | TRBV30 | TRBD1 | - | CAWSLTGTNEKLFF | TGTGCCTGGAGTCTGACAGGGACTAATGAAAAACTGTTTTTT